The 25 T cell receptor beta chains presented below share a single source sample, sequenced in a study of breast tumors, draining lymph nodes, adjacent tissues. Breast cancer patients provided tissue from their axillary draining lymph nodes. Via MiXCR, TCRdb re-called the multiplex PCR reads, giving one row per CDR3 protein. The table records 150,000 to 200,000 distinct CDR3 sequences, roughly 30% of them present only once. The sample consisted of axillary lymph node tissue. These receptors originate from a female donor with breast cancer. Some clones in this sample may be carry-over from other donors' samples.

In its sample, this clonotype was seen a few times. The chain carries TRBV28 and TRBJ2-7, with TRBD1 matching over 11 bases. CDR1 is MDHEN, CDR2 SYDVKM, per germline. V shed 5 bases, J shed 9 bases, and the junction held 9 bases outside the gene matches. The CDR3 covers 14 residues. CDR3 DNA: TGTGCCAGCAGTCCGCCGGGACAGGGGGTTGTGCAGTACTTC. Amino acid sequence: CASSPPGQGVVQYF.

This clonotype was observed a few times. Just one base apart from a much larger clone, this may be a read error. This sequence joins TRBV11-3 and TRBJ2-5, with D maybe TRBD2 (6 bases). Between the trimmed V and J ends, which lost 4 bases and 4 bases, there was a span of 22 bases. This CDR3 comprises 17 residues. CDR1 is SGHNT, CDR2 YENEEA, per germline. CDR3 nucleotides: TGTGCCAGCAGCTGGCGTCCGGGCCCTTACGGGGGAGAGACCCAGTACTTC. Protein product: CASSWRPGPYGGETQYF.

This clonotype was observed many times. The rearrangement links TRBV6-5 to TRBJ2-1; 10 bases fit TRBD1. The ends lost 6 bases at V and 2 bases at J; junction bases unmatched: 7. From germline, CDR1 is MNHEY and CDR2 SVGAGI. The CDR3 has 16 residues. The CDR3 DNA sequence: TGTGCCAGCAGACCCACCGGGACAGGGGCCTACAATGAGCAGTTCTTC. Translating it yields CASRPTGTGAYNEQFF.

The chain links TRBV6-2 or TRBV6-3 to TRBJ2-7; D remains unclear. Looked up from germline, CDR1 is MNHEY and CDR2 is SVGEGT. The CDR3 is made up of 12 amino acids. V lost 0 bases and J 2 bases, leaving 2 bases between the germline ends. The CDR3 region is CASSYSPYEQYF. CDR3 bases: TGTGCCAGCAGTTACTCCCCCTACGAGCAGTACTTC.

This clonotype was seen many times. The CDR3 sequence is CSALGAPRRYF. The CDR3 bases are TGCAGTGCTCTGGGGGCTCCACGGCGGTACTTC. J is TRBJ2-7 and V is TRBV20-1; tentatively, D is TRBD1 (6 bases). Germline V gene lookup returns CDR1 DFQATT and CDR2 SNEGSKA (reference sequence). Deletions cut 5 bases from V and 12 bases from J, with 17 bases between. The CDR3 length is 11 residues.

About this clonotype itself: Possible read error: a much larger clone is one base away. The chain carries TRBV20-1 and TRBJ2-1, with D uncertain. The germline gives CDR1 DFQATT, CDR2 SNEGSKA (reference sequence). CDR3 length equals 12 residues. The CDR3: CSFELSFNEPFF. CDR3 bases: TGCAGTTTCGAACTCTCCTTTAATGAGCCGTTCTTC.

This clonotype has at least ten counts. The CDR3, as DNA: TGTGCCAGCAGGGCCACAGCGGGGTACGAGACCCAGTACTTC. Translated: CASRATAGYETQYF. V is TRBV7-8 and J is TRBJ2-5; 7 bases are shared with TRBD2. Germline CDR1 reads SGHVS; CDR2 reads FQNEAQ. V lost 6 bases, J lost 5 bases, and 9 bases stayed unmatched. The CDR3 length is 14 residues.

In its sample, this clonotype was seen many times. This sequence joins TRBV5-4 and TRBJ2-1; TRBD2 agrees at 7 bases. Germline CDR1 is SGHNT and CDR2 is YYREEE (reference sequence). The ends lost 1 base at V and 9 bases at J; junction bases unmatched: 7. This CDR3 comprises 14 residues. CDR3 DNA: TGTGCCAGCAGCTTGCCCGGACTAGTAAGTGAGCAGTTCTTC. It encodes CASSLPGLVSEQFF.

This clonotype was counted ten times or more. The chain links TRBV24-1 to TRBJ2-3; D is uncertain. This CDR3 is built from 13 residues. Germline V lookup: CDR1 KGHDR, CDR2 SFDVKD. V lost 5 bases, J lost 4 bases, and 9 bases lay in between. CDR3: CATSGSWADTQYF. The CDR3 nucleotides read TGTGCCACCAGTGGTTCGTGGGCAGATACGCAGTATTTT.

As regards this clonotype: Being one base from a much bigger clone, this may be a read error. V usage is TRBV5-5 and J usage is TRBJ2-3; D perhaps matches TRBD2 (6 bases). Germline assignment: CDR1 SGHKS and CDR2 YYEKEE (reference sequence). Trimming took off 1 base at V and 0 bases at J, with 9 bases between the two ends. The CDR3 covers 15 residues. The CDR3 loop is CASSLLAASTDTQYF. In nucleotides, the CDR3 is TGTGCCAGCAGCTTGTTAGCGGCTAGCACAGATACGCAGTATTTT. The full variable domain, in which reference TRBV5-5 and TRBJ2-3 provide the parts outside the CDR3, is DAGVTQSPTHLIKTRGQQVTLRCSPISGHKSVSWYQQVLGQGPQFIFQYYEKEERGRGNFPDRFSARQFPNYSSELNVNALLLGDSALYLCASSLLAASTDTQYFGPGTRLTVL.

This clonotype was recorded a few times. The rearrangement uses TRBV27 and TRBJ1-5; tentative D call: TRBD1 (5 bases). The CDR3 covers 13 residues. V lost 6 bases, J lost 5 bases, and 11 bases lay in between. Germline CDR1 and CDR2: MNHEY and SMNVEV (reference sequence). This CDR3 is CASSPSQDQPQHF. Here the CDR3 DNA reads TGTGCCAGCAGCCCTTCACAGGATCAGCCCCAGCATTTT.

This clonotype was found a few times. This may come from a read error, since a much larger clone is one base off. The CDR3 DNA reads as TGTGCCAGCAGTCATAGCCAGCCTAATTCACCCCTCCACTTT. This codes for CASSHSQPNSPLHF. The rearrangement uses TRBV6-6 and TRBJ1-6; D is uncertain. CDR3 size: 14 residues. The germline gives CDR1 MNHNY, CDR2 SVGAGI (reference sequence). Trimming shortened V by 5 bases and J by 6 bases, and 11 bases separated the two germline ends.

Here the CDR3 reads CAPDSGGTDTQYF. DNA for the CDR3: TGTGCTCCAGATAGCGGGGGCACAGATACGCAGTATTTT. The chain uses TRBV9 and TRBJ2-3, with 8 bases aligning to TRBD2. CDR3 length equals 13 residues. From germline, CDR1 is SGDLS and CDR2 YYNGEE.

The table lists this clonotype with many counts. A junction end diverges from the germline sequence, so it may reflect a read error. The chain is built from TRBV7-7 and TRBJ1-4; D not resolved. Looked up from germline, CDR1 is SSHAT and CDR2 is FNYEAQ (reference sequence). The CDR3 runs 15 residues. CDR3 nucleotide sequence: TGTGCTAGCAGCCCCGGGCCTGCAACTAATGAAAAACTGTTTTTT. Translating it yields CASSPGPATNEKLFF.

This clonotype was detected a few times. The gene calls are TRBV11-2 and TRBJ2-5; D ambiguous. Germline values: CDR1 SGHAT, CDR2 FQNNGV. The CDR3 runs to 15 residues. V lost 1 base to trimming and J lost 1 base, with 10 bases between them. In DNA form, the CDR3 reads TGTGCCAGCAGCTTAGGGGTAGGGCCCCAAGAGACCCAGTACTTC. Protein product: CASSLGVGPQETQYF.

To note about this clonotype: This may come from a read error, since a much larger clone is one base off. The V and J genes are TRBV20-1 and TRBJ2-1; 8 nucleotides match TRBD1. This CDR3 region has 16 residues. From germline, CDR1 is DFQATT and CDR2 SNEGSKA (reference sequence). The CDR3 spells CSARDPGRQGAHEQSF. CDR3 sequence (DNA): TGCAGTGCTAGAGATCCCGGGCGTCAGGGGGCCCATGAGCAGTCCTTC.

In the case of this clonotype: The junction shows a germline mismatch at one end, possibly a read error. The J gene is TRBJ2-3, the V gene TRBV19; D might be TRBD2 (5 bases). Germline values: CDR1 LNHDA, CDR2 SQIVND (reference sequence). This CDR3 contains 17 residues. CDR3 coding DNA: TGCGCCAGTAGTATAGATCTAGTCTTGGCGGGCGCAGATACGCAGTATTTT. Amino acid sequence: CASSIDLVLAGADTQYF.

V usage is TRBV6-5 and J usage is TRBJ1-1; D unresolved. V was cut by 6 bases and J by 1 base, with 9 bases left in between. CDR1 is MNHEY and CDR2 is SVGAGI in the germline V gene. The CDR3 consists of 13 residues. CDR3 DNA sequence: TGTGCCAGCAGATATGATTCGAACACTGAAGCTTTCTTT. It is translated as CASRYDSNTEAFF.

This clonotype occurred many times. The chain joins TRBV5-1 to TRBJ2-7, with TRBD2 as a possible D gene (6 bases). Looked up from germline, CDR1 is SGHRS and CDR2 is YFSETQ. With 4 bases removed from V and 2 bases from J, the gap between germline ends came to 13 bases. This CDR3 has 14 amino acids. This CDR3 reads CASSRWAGTYEQYF. In DNA form, the CDR3 reads TGCGCCAGCAGCCGATGGGCGGGGACCTACGAGCAGTACTTC.

The V and J genes are TRBV5-1 and TRBJ1-1; the match to TRBD1 covers 8 bases. The CDR3 contains 14 residues. Germline V gene sequence: CDR1 SGHRS, CDR2 YFSETQ. The V and J ends lost 7 bases and 0 bases, in that order; junction bases with no gene match: 5. CDR3 in DNA: TGCGCCAGCGGGCAGGGGGCGTTGAACACTGAAGCTTTCTTT. This codes for CASGQGALNTEAFF.

This clonotype has a handful of counts. The chain is built from TRBV20-1 and TRBJ2-5; possible D gene TRBD2, 5 bases. This CDR3 is 14 amino acids long. Trimming removed 3 bases from V and 4 bases from J, with 15 bases in between. From germline, CDR1 is DFQATT and CDR2 SNEGSKA (reference sequence). The CDR3 sequence is CSARRQRAGETQYF. In DNA, the CDR3 is TGCAGTGCTAGGCGGCAGAGGGCGGGAGAGACCCAGTACTTC.

This clonotype was observed many times. The V gene is TRBV19, the J gene TRBJ1-2; D gene unclear. Trimming stripped 3 bases from V and 7 bases from J, with 6 bases between. The CDR3 covers 11 residues. Germline V CDR1 and CDR2: LNHDA, SQIVND (reference sequence). Written as DNA, the CDR3 is TGTGCCAGTAGTATTGGTTCTGGCTACACCTTC. Translation: CASSIGSGYTF.

A note on this clonotype: This may stem from a read error, because a much larger clone lies one nucleotide away. This sequence joins TRBV4-1 and TRBJ2-1, with 8 bases fitting TRBD2. This CDR3 comprises 18 residues. J lost 7 bases, V lost 3 bases, and 17 bases had no gene match. CDR1 is MGHRA and CDR2 is YSYEKL in the germline V gene. The CDR3, as DNA: TGCGCCAGCAGCCATGAGGGTTTCGCGGGGACTAGTAGGAATGAGCAGTTCTTC. This gives the protein CASSHEGFAGTSRNEQFF.

V is TRBV20-1 and J is TRBJ1-6, with 7 bases identical to TRBD1. J was trimmed by 12 bases and V by 4 bases; bases with no gene match: 9. Germline V gives CDR1 DFQATT, CDR2 SNEGSKA (reference sequence). This CDR3 has 13 amino acids. As DNA, the CDR3 is TGCAGTGCTACGGAAGGACAGGCCGAACCCCTCCACTTT. Residues: CSATEGQAEPLHF.

This clonotype showed up many times. The chain is built from TRBV5-8 and TRBJ1-2, with TRBD1 matching 11 bases. V shed 4 bases, J shed 4 bases, and the junction held 6 bases outside the gene matches. Germline CDR1 reads SGHTS; CDR2 reads YDEGEE. CDR3 length: 15 residues. This CDR3 is CASSPDRGRGYGYTF. DNA for the CDR3: TGTGCCAGCAGCCCGGACAGGGGGCGAGGCTATGGCTACACCTTC.